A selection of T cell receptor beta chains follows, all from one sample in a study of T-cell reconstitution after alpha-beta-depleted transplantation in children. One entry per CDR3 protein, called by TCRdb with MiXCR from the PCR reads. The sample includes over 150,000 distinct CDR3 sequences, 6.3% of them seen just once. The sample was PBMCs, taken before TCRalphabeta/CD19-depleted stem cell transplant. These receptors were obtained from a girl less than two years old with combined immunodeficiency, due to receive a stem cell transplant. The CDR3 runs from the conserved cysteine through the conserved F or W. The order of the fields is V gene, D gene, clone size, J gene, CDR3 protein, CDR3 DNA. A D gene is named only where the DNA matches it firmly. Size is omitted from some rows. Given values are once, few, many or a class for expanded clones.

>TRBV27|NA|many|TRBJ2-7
CASSSRARGYEQYF
TGTGCCAGCAGTTCCCGGGCCCGAGGCTACGAGCAGTACTTC
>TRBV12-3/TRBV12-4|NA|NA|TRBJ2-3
CASSFRPLRADTQYF
TGTGCCAGCAGTTTTAGACCGCTGAGGGCAGATACGCAGTATTTT
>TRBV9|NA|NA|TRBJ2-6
CASSAPAIRANVLTF
TGTGCCAGCAGCGCCCCTGCCATAAGGGCCAACGTCCTGACTTTC
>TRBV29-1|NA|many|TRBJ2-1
CSVETLGPYRLDNEQFF
TGCAGCGTTGAAACTCTTGGACCCTATCGCCTTGACAATGAGCAGTTCTTC
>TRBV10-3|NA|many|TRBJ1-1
CATKGQGNTEAFF
TGTGCCACGAAGGGACAAGGGAACACTGAAGCTTTCTTT
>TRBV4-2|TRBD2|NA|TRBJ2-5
CASGEGQTQYF
TGTGCCAGCGGGGAGGGCCAGACCCAGTACTTC
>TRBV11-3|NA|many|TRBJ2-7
CASSPYDLDYEQYF
TGTGCCAGCAGCCCGTATGATCTGGACTACGAGCAGTACTTC
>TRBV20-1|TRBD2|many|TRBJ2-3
CSAFIGSSGRETDTQYF
TGCAGTGCCTTCATTGGATCTAGCGGGAGGGAAACAGATACGCAGTATTTT
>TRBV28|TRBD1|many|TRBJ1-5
CASSTTGGYQPQHF
TGTGCCAGCAGTACGACAGGGGGCTATCAGCCCCAGCATTTT
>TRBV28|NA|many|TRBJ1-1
CASSLSRIRSTEAFF
TGTGCCAGCAGTTTATCGAGGATAAGAAGTACTGAAGCTTTCTTT
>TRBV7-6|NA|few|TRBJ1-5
CASSLPPGGARNQPQHF
TGTGCCAGCAGCTTACCTCCCGGGGGAGCTCGGAATCAGCCCCAGCATTTT
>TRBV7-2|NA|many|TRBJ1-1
CASSEDRQAFF
TGTGCCAGCAGCGAAGACAGACAAGCTTTCTTT
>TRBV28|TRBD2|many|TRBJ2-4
CASSTGAAWGGKNIQYF
TGTGCCAGCAGTACCGGAGCGGCATGGGGGGGAAAAAACATTCAGTACTTC
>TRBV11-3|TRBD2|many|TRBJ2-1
CASSSLAGGPDGGEQFF
TGTGCCAGCAGCTCCCTAGCGGGGGGCCCCGACGGGGGTGAGCAGTTCTTC
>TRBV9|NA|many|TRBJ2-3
CASSTSGLTTFTDTQYF
TGTGCCAGCAGCACCTCGGGACTCACCACTTTCACAGATACGCAGTATTTT
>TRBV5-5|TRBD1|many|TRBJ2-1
CASSLYTGGPNNEQFF
TGTGCCAGCAGCTTGTATACAGGGGGCCCGAACAATGAGCAGTTCTTC
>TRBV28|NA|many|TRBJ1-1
CASSFLKGFNTEAFF
TGTGCCAGCAGTTTTCTTAAGGGGTTTAACACTGAAGCTTTCTTT
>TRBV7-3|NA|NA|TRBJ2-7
CASSLGSMADQYF
TGTGCCAGCAGCTTAGGCAGCATGGCCGACCAGTACTTC
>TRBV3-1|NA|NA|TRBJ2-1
CASSQAPEQFF
TGTGCCAGCAGCCAAGCGCCGGAGCAGTTCTTC
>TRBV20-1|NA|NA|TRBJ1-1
CSACGDSRLNTEAFF
TGCAGTGCTTGTGGAGACTCAAGGTTGAACACTGAAGCTTTCTTT
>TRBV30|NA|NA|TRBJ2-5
CAWSNPSPVVRETQYF
TGTGCCTGGAGTAACCCCTCCCCAGTAGTGCGAGAGACCCAGTACTTC
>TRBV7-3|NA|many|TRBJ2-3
CASSPAASTDTQYF
TGTGCCAGCAGCCCTGCTGCTAGCACAGATACGCAGTATTTT
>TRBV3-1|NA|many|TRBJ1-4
CASSQGQGLLEKLFF
TGTGCCAGCAGCCAAGGCCAGGGACTACTTGAAAAACTGTTTTTT